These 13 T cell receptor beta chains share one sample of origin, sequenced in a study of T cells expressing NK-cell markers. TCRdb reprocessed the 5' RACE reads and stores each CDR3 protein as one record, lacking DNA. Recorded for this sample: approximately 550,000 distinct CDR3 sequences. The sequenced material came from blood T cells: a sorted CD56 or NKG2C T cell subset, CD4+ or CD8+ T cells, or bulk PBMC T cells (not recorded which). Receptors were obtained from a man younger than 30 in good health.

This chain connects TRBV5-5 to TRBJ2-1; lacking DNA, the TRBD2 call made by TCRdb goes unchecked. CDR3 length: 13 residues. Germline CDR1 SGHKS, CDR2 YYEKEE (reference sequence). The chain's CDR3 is CASSSGSSHEQFF.

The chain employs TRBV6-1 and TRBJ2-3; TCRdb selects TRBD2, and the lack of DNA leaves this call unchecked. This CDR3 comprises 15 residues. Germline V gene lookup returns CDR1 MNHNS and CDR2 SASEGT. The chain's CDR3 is CASSDPPVSTDTQYF.

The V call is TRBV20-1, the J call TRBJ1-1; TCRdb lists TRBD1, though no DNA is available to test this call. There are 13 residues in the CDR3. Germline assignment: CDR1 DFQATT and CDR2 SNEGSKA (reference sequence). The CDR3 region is CSARGTFGTEAFF.

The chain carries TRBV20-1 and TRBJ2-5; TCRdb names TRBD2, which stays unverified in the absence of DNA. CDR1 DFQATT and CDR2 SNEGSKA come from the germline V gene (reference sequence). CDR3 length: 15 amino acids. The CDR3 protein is CSATPRASGRETQYF.

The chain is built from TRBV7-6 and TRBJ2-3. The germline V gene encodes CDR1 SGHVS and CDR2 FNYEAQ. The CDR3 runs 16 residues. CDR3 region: CASSLATSGITDTQYF.

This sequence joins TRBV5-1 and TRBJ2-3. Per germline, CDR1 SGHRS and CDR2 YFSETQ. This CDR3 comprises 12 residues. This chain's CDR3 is CASSLLEDTQYF.

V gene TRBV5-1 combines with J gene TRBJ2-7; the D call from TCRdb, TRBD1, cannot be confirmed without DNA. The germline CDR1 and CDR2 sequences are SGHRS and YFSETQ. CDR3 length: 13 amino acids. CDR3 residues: CASRRDSHYEQYF.

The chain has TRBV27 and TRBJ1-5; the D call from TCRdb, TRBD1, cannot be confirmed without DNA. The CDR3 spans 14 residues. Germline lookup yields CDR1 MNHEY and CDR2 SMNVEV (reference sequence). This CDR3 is CASSFTGRNQPQHF.

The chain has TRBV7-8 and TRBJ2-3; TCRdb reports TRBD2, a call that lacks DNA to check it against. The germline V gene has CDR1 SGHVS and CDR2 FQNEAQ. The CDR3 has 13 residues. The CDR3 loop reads CASRDYALDTQYF.

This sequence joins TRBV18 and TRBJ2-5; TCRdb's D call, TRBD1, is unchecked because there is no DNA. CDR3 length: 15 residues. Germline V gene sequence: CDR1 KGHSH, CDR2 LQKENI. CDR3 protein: CASSPPDRAGKTQYF.

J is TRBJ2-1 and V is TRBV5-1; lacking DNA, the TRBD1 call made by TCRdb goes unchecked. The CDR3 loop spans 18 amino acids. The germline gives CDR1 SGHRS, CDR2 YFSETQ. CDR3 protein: CASSLDGDPYSIGNEQFF.

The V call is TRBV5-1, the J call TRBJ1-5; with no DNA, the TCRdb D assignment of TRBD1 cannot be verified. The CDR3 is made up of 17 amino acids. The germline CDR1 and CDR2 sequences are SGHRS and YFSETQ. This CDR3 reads CASSLWPVGDSNQPQHF.

CDR3 sequence reads: CATSDRGTAEAHYGYTF. V gene TRBV24-1 combines with J gene TRBJ1-2; no DNA is available, so the TRBD1 call from TCRdb remains unchecked. This CDR3 is 17 amino acids long. Germline V gene data show CDR1 as KGHDR and CDR2 as SFDVKD.